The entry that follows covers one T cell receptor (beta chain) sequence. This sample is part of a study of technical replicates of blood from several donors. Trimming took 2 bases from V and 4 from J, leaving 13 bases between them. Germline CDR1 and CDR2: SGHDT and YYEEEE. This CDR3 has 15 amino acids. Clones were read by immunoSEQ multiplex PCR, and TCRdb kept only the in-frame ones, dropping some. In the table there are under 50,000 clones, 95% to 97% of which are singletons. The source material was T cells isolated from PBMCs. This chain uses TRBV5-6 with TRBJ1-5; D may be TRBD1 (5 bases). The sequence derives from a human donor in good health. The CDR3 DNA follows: TGTGCCAGCAGCTTTTTTGGGGCGAGTAATCAGCCCCAGCATTTT. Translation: CASSFFGASNQPQHF.